This T cell receptor (beta chain) was sequenced for a study of blood T cell repertoires in COVID-19. Across the whole study: Italy, Spain and the United States were the sources of the convalescent and acute COVID-19 samples.

The repertoire was sequenced with immunoSEQ multiplex PCR; TCRdb's copy has only in-frame clones and lacks some. The data contain roughly 200,000 clones, about four fifths of them singletons. Between the trimmed V and J ends, which lost 9 bases and 1 base, there was a span of 9 bases. The CDR3 is made up of 13 amino acids. CDR1 is MDHEN, CDR2 SYDVKM, per germline. This clone has just a few counts. The source material was peripheral blood. The sequence came from a woman in her forties with COVID-19, enrolled during active disease. The V and J genes are TRBV28 and TRBJ1-4, with D maybe TRBD1 (6 bases). The CDR3 protein is CASAGVTNEKLFF. The DNA of the CDR3 is TGTGCCAGTGCAGGGGTAACTAATGAAAAACTGTTTTTT.